This T cell receptor beta chain was found in a study of blood T cell repertoires in COVID-19 (dated by TCRdb to the early 2020s). Notes on the research overall: Collaborator samples came from the United States, Italy and Spain and covered acute and convalescent phases of COVID-19. The material from the prospective study consisted of cDNA or gDNA derived from T cells, B-cell-depleted T cells, or PBMCs. The dataset comprised deeply sampled blood TCRbeta repertoires from subjects exposed to, actively infected with, or recovered from COVID-19. The repertoires were released in a freely available public database intended as a resource for research on the immune response to SARS-CoV-2. Samples were obtained from the ongoing ImmuneRACE study (first 160 participants) and from some 1,200 subjects provided by 6 global collaborators. A de-identified subject ID, COVID-19 status, age in years and sex were almost always included in the sample metadata. Where available, HLA class I and class II types were taken from metadata supplied by the sample provider and were not determined by assay-based typing.

The paper as a whole reports these results and caveats: How much clinical and demographic metadata was included differed by source and by participant, and the metadata was provided uncurated.

The trim is 3 bases for V and 3 bases for J, with a gap of 13 bases between the germline ends. The CDR3 has 14 amino acids, counting the end cysteine and phenylalanine. CDR3 DNA is the only sequence kept; it has 42 bases, read in frame from the first base. CDR1 SGHNT and CDR2 YYREEE are derived from the germline V gene (reference sequence). The immunoSEQ Assay, a bias-controlled multiplex PCR, was used to amplify TCRbeta CDR3 regions from genomic DNA. On the authors' methods: The number of nucleated cells in each sample was estimated by amplification of reference gene primers within the assay. Sequence reads were collapsed and filtered to measure the absolute abundance of every unique TCRbeta CDR3 rearrangement. For each sample, productive Simpson clonality was calculated by taking the square root of Simpson's diversity index across productive rearrangements. Held by TCRdb, this immuneACCESS table contains in-frame sequences only and omits some clones. Under half of the omission traces to an unresolved V gene where checked; the cause of the rest is unknown. Clone size and V and J calls were adopted from that table, with D and trimming inferred from the DNA. The sample data list roughly 150,000 clones, and roughly 77% of these were observed just once. About 4% of the sample is in the top ten clones.

Remarks on this clone: This receptor's antigen is unknown. Base qualities are not at hand, and no much larger clone is one base apart.

Each collaborating institution followed its own protocols to collect whole blood in K2EDTA tubes. For TCRbeta analysis, collaborator samples were shipped as frozen whole blood, as isolated PBMCs, or as DNA extracted from either sample type. In this chain, TRBV5-4 is recombined with TRBJ2-7, and perhaps TRBD1 as D gene, on 6 matching bases. This TCR derives from a man between 60 and 75 years old with acute or convalescent COVID-19. The sequenced material came from peripheral blood. The CDR3: CASSSEQGFYEQYF. The DNA is as follows: TGTGCCAGCAGCTCCGAACAGGGCTTCTACGAGCAGTACTTC.